This T cell receptor (beta chain) was sequenced during a study of CD8+ T cells in alopecia areata. RNA was extracted and reverse transcribed into cDNA as the sequencing template. Generated by immunoSEQ multiplex PCR, the TCRdb table keeps only in-frame clones and is missing some. The sample consists of over 100,000 clones, 50% to 55% of them appearing once. This clone was recorded only once. Treatment given: oral pan-JAK inhibitor, 5-10 mg twice daily. The researchers isolated CD4+ and CD8+ T cells from PBMCs by sorting. This CDR3 is 12 amino acids long. The germline V gene encodes CDR1 GTSNPN and CDR2 SVGIG (reference sequence). V was shortened by 3 bases and J by 5 bases, with 10 bases between the two germline ends.

The TCR sequence derives from a human donor with alopecia areata. This sequence joins TRBV30 and TRBJ1-2; D remains unclear. The input for sequencing was CD4+ T cells sorted from blood, taken at week 4, from a patient treated with tofacitinib. This CDR3 is CAWSPGLYGYTF. The CDR3 region has the DNA TGTGCCTGGAGCCCGGGCCTTTATGGCTACACCTTC.